These 13 T cell receptor beta chains were sequenced from one sample in a study of cytomegalovirus exposure and HLA in healthy donors. The PCR had 60 Vbeta and 13 Jbeta primers. Some clones are missing from TCRdb's copy, which holds only in-frame ones; the method was immunoSEQ multiplex PCR. This table has some 130,000 clones, 75% appearing once. Sequencing input: PBMCs. Receptors originate from a young man in good health and CMV-seronegative.

V is TRBV6-1 and J is TRBJ2-1; D is perhaps TRBD1 (7 bases). CDR3 length equals 14 residues. V lost 7 bases and J lost 1, with 11 bases in between. CDR1 and CDR2 from the germline V gene are MNHNS and SASEGT. The CDR3 sequence is CASNPGGSYNEQFF. The CDR3 DNA sequence: TGTGCCAGCAATCCAGGGGGGTCCTACAATGAGCAGTTCTTC.

This chain links TRBV7-9 with TRBJ2-1; perhaps TRBD2 as D (6 bases). Trimming stripped 3 bases from V and 3 bases from J, with 12 bases between. Germline CDR1 is SEHNR and CDR2 is FQNEAQ (reference sequence). The CDR3 consists of 15 residues. CDR3 DNA sequence: TGTGCCAGCAGCTTGGGCGGGAACATCTACAATGAGCAGTTCTTC. Protein: CASSLGGNIYNEQFF.

This chain links TRBV4-1 with TRBJ1-3; D not resolved. Germline V gene sequence: CDR1 MGHRA, CDR2 YSYEKL. The CDR3 consists of 16 residues. The V and J ends lost 4 bases and 1 base respectively, with 14 bases between them. Written as DNA, the CDR3 is TGCGCCAGCAGCCGTGTTGTCCCAGGTTCTGGAAACACCATATATTTT. Translated: CASSRVVPGSGNTIYF.

This clone was counted once. The V call is TRBV19, the J call TRBJ2-1; 10 nucleotides match TRBD2. This CDR3 region has 16 residues. V gave up 1 base and J gave up 0 bases; unmatched junction bases: 0. Germline CDR1 LNHDA, CDR2 SQIVND (reference sequence). DNA for the CDR3: TGTGCCAGTAGTATAGCTAGCGGGAGCTCCTACAATGAGCAGTTCTTC. The encoded protein is CASSIASGSSYNEQFF.

The chain combines TRBV10-1 with TRBJ2-5; 9 nucleotides line up with TRBD1. The CDR3 runs to 16 residues. In germline, CDR1 is WNHNN, CDR2 SYGVQD (reference sequence). V shed 7 bases and J 4 bases; nucleotides not matched to a gene: 13. The CDR3, as DNA: TGCGCCAGCACCATTTCGTGGGACAGGGAAAGAGAGACCCAGTACTTC. It is translated as CASTISWDRERETQYF.

The chain couples TRBV19 to TRBJ1-2; 8 bases align to TRBD1. The length of the CDR3 is 16 residues. From germline, CDR1 is LNHDA and CDR2 SQIVND (reference sequence). The V and J ends lost 5 bases and 4 bases, in that order; junction bases with no gene match: 12. CDR3 in amino acids: CASSPRQGRGIYGYTF. The CDR3, as DNA: TGTGCCAGTAGTCCTCGACAGGGGCGGGGGATCTATGGCTACACCTTC.

This clone has a single count. The CDR3: CASGPGQNTGELFF. CDR3 bases: TGTGCTAGTGGTCCGGGACAGAACACCGGGGAGCTGTTTTTT. This rearrangement joins TRBV12-5 to TRBJ2-2; D possibly corresponds to TRBD1 (6 bases). The V end lost 5 bases, the J end lost 1 base, and 8 bases lay between the germline ends. From germline, CDR1 is LGHNT and CDR2 FRNRAP. The CDR3 is 14 residues long.

The gene calls are TRBV27 and TRBJ2-3; perhaps TRBD2 as D (7 bases). CDR3 size: 17 residues. Germline lookup yields CDR1 MNHEY and CDR2 SMNVEV (reference sequence). Trimming took 2 bases from V and 4 from J, leaving 19 bases between them. CDR3: CASSLILGARGADTQYF. The CDR3 bases are TGTGCCAGCAGTTTAATTTTGGGGGCTCGGGGGGCAGATACGCAGTATTTT.

This clone was seen more than once but under ten times. This sequence joins TRBV5-1 and TRBJ1-2; 9 nucleotides match TRBD1. V was clipped by 5 bases and J by 0 bases; unmatched bases: 14. The CDR3 length is 18 residues. Germline V CDR1 and CDR2: SGHRS, YFSETQ. The CDR3 loop reads CASRPNRDRDEANYGYTF. The CDR3 DNA follows: TGCGCCAGCAGACCAAACCGGGACAGGGATGAGGCTAACTATGGCTACACCTTC.

The chain links TRBV5-4 to TRBJ2-5; a possible D gene is TRBD1 (5 bases). The J call may be in error: the DNA end matches TRBJ2-7 better. The germline V gene encodes CDR1 SGHNT and CDR2 YYREEE (reference sequence). The CDR3 runs 11 residues. CDR3 residues: CASSTGYEQYF. CDR3 bases: TGTGCCAGCAGCACAGGCTACGAGCAGTACTTC.

This rearrangement joins TRBV6-4 to TRBJ2-1, with 10 bases identical to TRBD2. Germline lookup yields CDR1 MRHNA and CDR2 SNTAGT. The CDR3 consists of 15 residues. With 3 bases clipped from V and 2 bases from J, the junction kept 1 base outside the gene matches. CDR3 loop: CASSEAGGPYNEQFF. Here the CDR3 DNA reads TGTGCCAGCAGTGAAGCGGGAGGGCCCTACAATGAGCAGTTCTTC.

The V and J genes are TRBV27 and TRBJ2-6; 9 bases are shared with TRBD1. In germline, CDR1 is MNHEY, CDR2 SMNVEV (reference sequence). J was trimmed by 2 bases and V by 8 bases; bases with no gene match: 7. The CDR3 has 16 amino acids. The CDR3, as DNA: TGTGCCAGCTCGGGACAGGGTACAGCTGGGGCCAACGTCCTGACTTTC. It yields the protein CASSGQGTAGANVLTF.

This clone was seen only once. CDR3 nucleotide sequence: TGTGCCAGCAGTGAGTCTTTCGGGAGATACTACACCTTC. Translated, it gives CASSESFGRYYTF. This chain joins TRBV6-1 and TRBJ1-2; no firm D call. CDR1 and CDR2 (germline): MNHNS, SASEGT. The CDR3 loop spans 13 amino acids. The germline V and J ends were trimmed by 3 bases and 10 bases, with 15 bases remaining between them.